The next 17 T cell receptor beta chains were all read from a single sample in a study of graft-versus-host responses after intestinal transplantation. Intraepithelial lymphocytes and lamina propria lymphocytes were released through processing of graft tissue. Sequencing was performed with immunoSEQ multiplex PCR; in TCRdb, only in-frame clones are kept and a portion is missing. The sample includes some 29,000 clones, over 60% of them seen just once. Source: ileum tissue, taken 98 days after intestinal transplantation. These receptors were collected from a human patient who received an intestinal transplant, so some T cells may come from the graft donor.

The V call is TRBV2, the J call TRBJ2-5; 7 bases match TRBD2. The J segment lost 0 bases and the V segment lost 6 bases, leaving 7 bases of the junction unmatched. Germline assignment: CDR1 SNHLY and CDR2 FYNNEI. The CDR3 consists of 15 residues. The CDR3 protein is CASRGRGPYQETQYF. The CDR3 DNA reads as TGTGCCAGCAGGGGGAGGGGCCCCTACCAAGAGACCCAGTACTTC.

The chain combines TRBV4-1 with TRBJ2-1, with 8 bases matching TRBD2. Germline loops: CDR1 MGHRA, CDR2 YSYEKL. The CDR3 contains 18 residues. Losses at the gene ends were 4 bases for V and 9 bases for J; bases not matched to a gene: 20. CDR3 sequence reads: CASSLLVSGGAGGSEQFF. The CDR3 bases are TGCGCCAGCAGCCTCCTAGTCAGCGGGGGAGCCGGGGGTAGTGAGCAGTTCTTC.

The rearrangement links TRBV10-3 to TRBJ1-5; D unresolved. Between the trimmed V and J ends, which lost 2 bases and 9 bases, there was a span of 14 bases. Per the germline V gene, CDR1 is ENHRY and CDR2 is SYGVKD. The CDR3 is 14 residues long. The DNA of the CDR3 is TGTGCCATCAGTGAGGAGGAGGGCGTTCGGCCCCAGCATTTT. Translated, it gives CAISEEEGVRPQHF.

In its sample, this clone was seen a few times. V usage is TRBV5-1 and J usage is TRBJ1-4, with 8 bases matching TRBD1. The length of the CDR3 is 15 residues. The germline V gene encodes CDR1 SGHRS and CDR2 YFSETQ. V lost 4 bases and J lost 3; bases outside the gene matches: 5. CDR3: CASSLSQGANEKLFF. CDR3 bases: TGCGCCAGCAGCCTTTCACAGGGGGCTAATGAAAAACTGTTTTTT.

Notes on this clone: Additional DNA sequences in this sample encode the identical CDR3. The chain joins TRBV6-5 to TRBJ2-1; 8 positions match TRBD2. This CDR3 has 15 amino acids. Germline CDR1 reads MNHEY; CDR2 reads SVGAGI. V shed 6 bases, J shed 5 bases, and the junction held 9 bases outside the gene matches. The CDR3 DNA reads TGTGCCAGCAGCCCCAGCGGGGGCCCAAACAATGAGCAGTTCTTC. Its protein product is CASSPSGGPNNEQFF.

The genes are TRBV6-1 and TRBJ1-6; D ambiguous. V lost 1 base, J lost 9 bases, and 7 bases lay in between. The CDR3 has 13 residues. Germline V gene lookup returns CDR1 MNHNS and CDR2 SASEGT. CDR3 in DNA: TGTGCCAGCAGTGAAGGGCGGGGTTCACCCCTCCACTTT. Its protein is CASSEGRGSPLHF.

The genes are TRBV7-2 and TRBJ1-1; no clear D. CDR1 SGHTA and CDR2 FQGNSA come from the germline V gene. This CDR3 contains 13 residues. Trimming removed 5 bases from V and 4 bases from J, with 11 bases in between. The CDR3 bases are TGTGCCAGCAGCCCCCAACCGAGCACTGAAGCTTTCTTT. It encodes CASSPQPSTEAFF.

V usage is TRBV11-2 and J usage is TRBJ1-5; D perhaps matches TRBD1 (5 bases). The CDR3 loop spans 14 amino acids. Germline CDR1 is SGHAT and CDR2 is FQNNGV. Trimming pared 0 bases from V and 2 bases from J, leaving 5 bases between. The CDR3 sequence is CASSLDRGNQPQHF. CDR3 nucleotide sequence: TGTGCCAGCAGCTTAGACAGGGGCAATCAGCCCCAGCATTTT.

The chain employs TRBV19 and TRBJ1-1; a weak D match, TRBD1 (5 bases). V was shortened by 5 bases and J by 6 bases, with 22 bases between the two germline ends. Germline CDR1 is LNHDA and CDR2 is SQIVND (reference sequence). The CDR3 runs to 16 residues. CDR3 nucleotide sequence: TGTGCCAGTAGTCGAGGGGCGAAGGGTTTCCAACCTGAAGCTTTCTTT. Translation: CASSRGAKGFQPEAFF.

This rearrangement joins TRBV6-5 to TRBJ2-1, with 11 bases lining up with TRBD2. Germline lookup yields CDR1 MNHEY and CDR2 SVGAGI. After removal of 6 bases from V and 10 bases from J, the junction contained 5 bases not matched to a gene. The CDR3 contains 13 residues. The CDR3 nucleotides are TGTGCCAGCAGAGGACTAGCGGGTAGAGAGCAGTTCTTC. It encodes CASRGLAGREQFF.

This clone was picked up a small number of times. J is TRBJ1-1 and V is TRBV4-1; D ambiguous. CDR1 and CDR2 (germline): MGHRA, YSYEKL. V lost 0 bases and J lost 1, with 12 bases in between. This CDR3 comprises 16 residues. DNA for the CDR3: TGCGCCAGCAGCCAAGAGGTCGGGATCGGGAACACTGAAGCTTTCTTT. It codes for CASSQEVGIGNTEAFF.

The gene calls are TRBV7-9 and TRBJ2-7, with TRBD1 as a possible D gene (5 bases). The CDR3 consists of 16 residues. Per the germline V gene, CDR1 is SEHNR and CDR2 is FQNEAQ (reference sequence). The V gene lost 5 bases and the J gene lost 6 bases, with 23 bases spanning the gap. CDR3 loop: CASSLGFWPLRGEQYF. The CDR3 DNA is TGTGCCAGCAGCCTTGGGTTTTGGCCTCTAAGGGGCGAGCAGTACTTC.

This clone appeared once. Here the CDR3 reads CASSLAAGAYNEQFF. DNA of the CDR3: TGCGCCAGCAGCCTGGCGGCGGGGGCTTACAATGAGCAGTTCTTC. The chain carries TRBV4-1 and TRBJ2-1; a possible D gene is TRBD2 (7 bases). V lost 4 bases and J 4 bases, leaving 14 bases between the germline ends. The CDR3 loop spans 15 amino acids. Looked up from germline, CDR1 is MGHRA and CDR2 is YSYEKL.

The chain joins TRBV7-2 to TRBJ1-1, with D uncertain. The germline V and J ends were trimmed by 7 bases and 0 bases, with 18 bases remaining between them. The CDR3 is made up of 16 amino acids. Germline V CDR1 and CDR2: SGHTA, FQGNSA. The CDR3, as DNA: TGTGCCAGCAAAGGGTTGCAGGCCCTACTGAACACTGAAGCTTTCTTT. It is translated as CASKGLQALLNTEAFF. Full variable domain (outside the CDR3, taken from reference TRBV7-2 and TRBJ1-1): GAGVSQSPSNKVTEKGKDVELRCDPISGHTALYWYRQSLGQGLEFLIYFQGNSAPDKSGLPSDRFSAERTGGSVSTLTIQRTQQEDSAVYLCASKGLQALLNTEAFFGQGTRLTVV.

This chain joins TRBV27 and TRBJ2-5; TRBD2 might be the D (6 bases). The CDR3 has 14 amino acids. Trimming left V 4 bases short and J 2 bases short, with 11 bases between. Germline V CDR1 and CDR2: MNHEY, SMNVEV (reference sequence). The CDR3 region is CASSWEDLQETQYF. The CDR3 DNA sequence: TGTGCCAGCAGTTGGGAGGATTTACAAGAGACCCAGTACTTC.

The chain uses TRBV6-9 and TRBJ2-7; D is possibly TRBD2 (5 bases). There are 12 residues in the CDR3. Germline CDR1 MNHGY, CDR2 SVAAGI. Trimming stripped 6 bases from V and 7 bases from J, with 13 bases between. DNA for the CDR3: TGTGCCAGCAGCCGAATCGGGGTTGAGCAGTACTTC. This gives the protein CASSRIGVEQYF.

This chain connects TRBV4-1 to TRBJ2-7; tentative D call: TRBD1 (6 bases). Germline V gene lookup returns CDR1 MGHRA and CDR2 YSYEKL. This CDR3 has 16 residues. V lost 1 base, J lost 5 bases, and 18 bases lay in between. The CDR3 sequence: CASSQVILDRSDEQYF. The DNA for the CDR3 is TGCGCCAGCAGCCAAGTCATCTTAGACAGGTCTGACGAGCAGTACTTC.